This T cell receptor (beta chain) was retrieved from a study of shared clonotypes between healthy human individuals. Study overall: The plates for each donor numbered three CD4 naive, three CD4 memory, two CD8 naive and one CD8 memory.

As defined, naive CD8 cells were CD45RO-negative and positively selected for CCR7, with terminally differentiated effector memory CD45RA+ cells excluded. Only in-frame clones appear in the TCRdb table, and some are missing; sequencing was by immunoSEQ multiplex PCR. The table shows about 2 million clones, with approximately 94% occurring only once. The CDR3 is 15 residues long. Trimming cost V 4 bases and J 1 base; bases outside gene matches: 7. The germline V gene encodes CDR1 SGHRS and CDR2 YFSETQ. Sequenced material: naive CD8+ T cells sorted from blood. The chain employs TRBV5-1 and TRBJ1-1; 7 bases fit TRBD1. This TCR derives from a man younger than 35 in good health. The CDR3 nucleotides read TGCGCCAGCAGCGACCGACAGGGCGGGAACACTGAAGCTTTCTTT. Amino acid sequence: CASSDRQGGNTEAFF. The variable domain in full, with the rest retrieved from reference TRBV5-1 and TRBJ1-1, is KAGVTQTPRYLIKTRGQQVTLSCSPISGHRSVSWYQQTPGQGLQFLFEYFSETQRNKGNFPGRFSGRQFSNSRSEMNVSTLELGDSALYLCASSDRQGGNTEAFFGQGTRLTVV.